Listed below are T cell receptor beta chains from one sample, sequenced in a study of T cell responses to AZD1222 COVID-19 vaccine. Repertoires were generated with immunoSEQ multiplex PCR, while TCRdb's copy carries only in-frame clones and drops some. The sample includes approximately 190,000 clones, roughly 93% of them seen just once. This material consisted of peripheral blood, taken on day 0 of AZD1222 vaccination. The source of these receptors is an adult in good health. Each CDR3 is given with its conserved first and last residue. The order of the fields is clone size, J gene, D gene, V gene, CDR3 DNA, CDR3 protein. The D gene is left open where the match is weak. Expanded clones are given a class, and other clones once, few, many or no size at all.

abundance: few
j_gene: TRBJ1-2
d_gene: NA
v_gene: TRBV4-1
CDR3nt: TGCGCCAGCAGCCAAGATGGGGGGATGGGAGGCTACACCTTC
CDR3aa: CASSQDGGMGGYTF

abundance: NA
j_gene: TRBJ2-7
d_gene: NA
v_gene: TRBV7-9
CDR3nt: TGTGCCAGCAGCTTCCGGGACCTAAGCTCCTACGAGCAGTACTTC
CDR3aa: CASSFRDLSSYEQYF

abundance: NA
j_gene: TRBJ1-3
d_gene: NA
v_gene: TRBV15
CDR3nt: TGTGCCACCAGCAGGGACGGAGCCAACTCTGGAAACACCATATATTTT
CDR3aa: CATSRDGANSGNTIYF

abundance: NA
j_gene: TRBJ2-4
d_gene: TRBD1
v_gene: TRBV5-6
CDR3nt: TGTGCCAGCAGCTCGGACAGGGGTTACATTCAGTACTTC
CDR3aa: CASSSDRGYIQYF

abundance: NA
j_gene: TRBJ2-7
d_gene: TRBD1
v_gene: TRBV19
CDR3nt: TGTGCCAGTAGCCAGGGGACAGGCTCCTACGAGCAGTACTTC
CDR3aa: CASSQGTGSYEQYF

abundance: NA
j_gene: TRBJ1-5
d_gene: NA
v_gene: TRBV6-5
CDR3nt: TGTGCCAGCAGTAGTGGACGGCCCCAGCATTTT
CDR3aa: CASSSGRPQHF

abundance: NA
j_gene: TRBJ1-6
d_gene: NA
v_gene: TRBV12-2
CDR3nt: TGTGCCGACCACCTGGAGGACTCCTATAATTCACCCCTCCACTTT
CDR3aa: CADHLEDSYNSPLHF

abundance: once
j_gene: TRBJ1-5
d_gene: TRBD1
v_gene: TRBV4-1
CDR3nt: TGCGCCAGCAGCCACACAGGGGCTTTATGGCCCCAGCATTTT
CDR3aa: CASSHTGALWPQHF

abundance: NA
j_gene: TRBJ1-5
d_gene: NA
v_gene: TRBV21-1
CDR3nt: TGTGCCAGCAGCACCCGAGGGACAACATATAGCAATCAGCCCCAGCATTTT
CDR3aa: CASSTRGTTYSNQPQHF

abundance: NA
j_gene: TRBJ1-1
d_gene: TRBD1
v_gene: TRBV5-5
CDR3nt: TGTGCCAGCAGCTTGGTAGGGAGACAGGGGCCTGAAGCTTTCTTT
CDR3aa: CASSLVGRQGPEAFF

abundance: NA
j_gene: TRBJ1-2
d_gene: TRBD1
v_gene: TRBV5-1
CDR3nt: TGCGCCAGCAGCTCGGGAAGGGGGCCCTCCTATCATGGCTACACCTTC
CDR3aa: CASSSGRGPSYHGYTF